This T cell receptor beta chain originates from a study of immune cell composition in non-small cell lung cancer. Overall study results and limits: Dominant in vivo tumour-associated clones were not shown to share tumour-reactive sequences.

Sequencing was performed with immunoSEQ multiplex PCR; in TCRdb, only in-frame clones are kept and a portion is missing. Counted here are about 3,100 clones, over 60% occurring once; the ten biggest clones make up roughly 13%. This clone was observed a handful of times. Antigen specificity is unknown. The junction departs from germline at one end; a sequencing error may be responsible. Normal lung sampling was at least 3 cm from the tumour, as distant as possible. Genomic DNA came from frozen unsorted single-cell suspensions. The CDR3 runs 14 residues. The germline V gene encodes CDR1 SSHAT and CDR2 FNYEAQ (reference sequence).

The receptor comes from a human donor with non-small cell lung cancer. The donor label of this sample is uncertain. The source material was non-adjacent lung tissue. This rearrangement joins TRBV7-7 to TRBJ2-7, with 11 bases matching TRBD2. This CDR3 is CASSPGTSGYEQYF. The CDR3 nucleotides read TGTGCTAGCAGCCCCGGGACTAGCGGATACGAGCAGTACTTC.